Given below is one TCR beta chain in context. Antigen specificity is unknown. Germline V gene data show CDR1 as LNHDA and CDR2 as SQIVND (reference sequence). V lost 9 bases to trimming and J lost 3 bases; unmatched junction nucleotides: 2. The CDR3 consists of 12 residues. This sample is drawn from a study of shared clonotypes between healthy human individuals. This table comes from immunoSEQ multiplex PCR, and its TCRdb copy is limited to in-frame clones, with some not included. The table lists 1,100,000 or so clones, 75% to 80% of them singletons, with 0.5% to 0.6% in the top ten. Overall study results and limits: What naive subsets generally showed was a larger estimated richness than memory subsets showed. In contrast to clonotypes shared by all four donors, non-shared clonotypes had lower generation probabilities. Sorted-subset sequencing, rarefaction showed, was incomplete despite large depth.

The J gene is TRBJ1-5, the V gene TRBV19; the match to TRBD1 covers 7 bases. The TCR was taken from a man between 18 and 35 years old in good health. Some clones in this sample may be carry-over from other donors' samples. Sequenced material: memory CD4+ T cells from PBMCs. Subset specified: CD45RA-negative fraction. CDR3 bases: TGTGCCAGCCAGGGGGTCAATCAGCCCCAGCATTTT. Its translation: CASQGVNQPQHF.